Listed here is a single TCR beta chain. TCRdb keeps only in-frame clones here, not all; method: immunoSEQ multiplex PCR. Counted here are over 200,000 clones, 87% occurring once; the ten biggest clones make up about 12%. The CDR3 length is 13 residues. V dropped 4 bases and J dropped 4 bases, with 11 bases sitting between them. Germline loops: CDR1 SGHRS, CDR2 YFSETQ. This sample is part of a study of blood T cell repertoires in COVID-19. Looking at the study overall: Samples came from the United States, Italy and Spain, spanning acute and convalescent COVID-19.

The sequence came from a woman aged 18 to 35 who had recovered from COVID-19. V usage is TRBV5-1 and J usage is TRBJ1-1; perhaps TRBD1 as D (5 bases). The sample consisted of peripheral blood. CDR3 nucleotides: TGCGCCAGCAGCGCGGGGGAGGGCACTGAAGCTTTCTTT. Its protein product is CASSAGEGTEAFF. Full variable domain (rest looked up from reference TRBV5-1 and TRBJ1-1): KAGVTQTPRYLIKTRGQQVTLSCSPISGHRSVSWYQQTPGQGLQFLFEYFSETQRNKGNFPGRFSGRQFSNSRSEMNVSTLELGDSALYLCASSAGEGTEAFFGQGTRLTVV.